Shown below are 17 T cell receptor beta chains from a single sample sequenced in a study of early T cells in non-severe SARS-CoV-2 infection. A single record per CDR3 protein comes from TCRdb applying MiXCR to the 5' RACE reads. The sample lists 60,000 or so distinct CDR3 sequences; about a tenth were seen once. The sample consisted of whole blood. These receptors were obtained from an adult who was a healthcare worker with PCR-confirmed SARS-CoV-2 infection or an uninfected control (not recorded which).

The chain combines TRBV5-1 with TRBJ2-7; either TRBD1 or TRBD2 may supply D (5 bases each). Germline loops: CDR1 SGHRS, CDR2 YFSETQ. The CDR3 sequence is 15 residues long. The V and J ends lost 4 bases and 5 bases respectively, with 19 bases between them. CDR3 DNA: TGCGCCAGCAGCCCCATTGTCCGGGGCACGCACGAGCAGTACTTC. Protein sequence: CASSPIVRGTHEQYF.

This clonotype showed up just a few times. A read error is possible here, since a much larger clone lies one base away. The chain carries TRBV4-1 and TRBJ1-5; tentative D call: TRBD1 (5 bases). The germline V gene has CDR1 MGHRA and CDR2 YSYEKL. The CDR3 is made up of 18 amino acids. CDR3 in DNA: TGCGCCAACAGCCAGGCCGCGGACATTGCCTATAGCAATCAGCCCCAGCATTTT. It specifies CANSQAADIAYSNQPQHF.

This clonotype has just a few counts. The DNA for the CDR3 is TGTGCCAGTAGCCGAGGGGCGACAGATACGCAGTATTTT. Translation: CASSRGATDTQYF. This chain uses TRBV19 with TRBJ2-3; D is possibly TRBD1 or TRBD2 (5 bases each). Between the trimmed V and J ends, which lost 6 bases and 3 bases, there was a span of 10 bases. Germline values: CDR1 LNHDA, CDR2 SQIVND (reference sequence). This CDR3 has 13 residues.

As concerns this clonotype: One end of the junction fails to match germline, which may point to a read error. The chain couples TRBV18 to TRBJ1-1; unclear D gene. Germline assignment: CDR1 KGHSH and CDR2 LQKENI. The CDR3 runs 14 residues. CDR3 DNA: TGTGCCAGCTCACCATCGGGGAGAGGCACTGAAGTTTTCTTT. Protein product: CASSPSGRGTEVFF.

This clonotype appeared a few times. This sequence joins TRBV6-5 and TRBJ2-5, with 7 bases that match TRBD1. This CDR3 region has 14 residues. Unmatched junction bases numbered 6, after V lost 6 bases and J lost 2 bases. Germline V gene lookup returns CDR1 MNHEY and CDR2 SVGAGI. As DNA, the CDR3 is TGTGCCAGCAGACAGCCGGGACAGCAAGAGACCCAGTACTTC. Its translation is CASRQPGQQETQYF.

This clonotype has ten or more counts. The CDR3 loop is CASSPTGPSSYNEQFF. The CDR3 coding sequence is TGTGCCAGCAGCCCAACCGGACCGAGCTCCTACAATGAGCAGTTCTTC. The V gene is TRBV3-1, the J gene TRBJ2-1; D is unclear. Germline V gene data show CDR1 as LGHDT and CDR2 as YNNKEL (reference sequence). The V gene lost 4 bases and the J gene lost 0 bases, with 13 bases spanning the gap. CDR3 length: 16 amino acids.

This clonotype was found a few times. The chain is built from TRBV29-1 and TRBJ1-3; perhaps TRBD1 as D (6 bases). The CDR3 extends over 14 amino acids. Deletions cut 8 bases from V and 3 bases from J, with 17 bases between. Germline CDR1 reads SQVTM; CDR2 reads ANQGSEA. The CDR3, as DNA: TGCAGCACTGACGACAGGTTAATTGGAAACACCATATATTTT. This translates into CSTDDRLIGNTIYF. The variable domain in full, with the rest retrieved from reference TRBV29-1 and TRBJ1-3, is SAVISQKPSRDICQRGTSLTIQCQVDSQVTMMFWYRQQPGQSLTLIATANQGSEATYESGFVIDKFPISRPNLTFSTLTVSNMSPEDSSIYLCSTDDRLIGNTIYFGEGSWLTVV.

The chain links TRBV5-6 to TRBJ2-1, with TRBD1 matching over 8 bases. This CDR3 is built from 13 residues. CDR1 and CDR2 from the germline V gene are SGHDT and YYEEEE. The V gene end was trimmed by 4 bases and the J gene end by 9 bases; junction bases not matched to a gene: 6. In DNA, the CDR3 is TGTGCCAGCAGCAACTCAGGGGGCCTTGAGCAGTTCTTC. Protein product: CASSNSGGLEQFF. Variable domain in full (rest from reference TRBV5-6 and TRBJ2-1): DAGVTQSPTHLIKTRGQQVTLRCSPKSGHDTVSWYQQALGQGPQFIFQYYEEEERQRGNFPDRFSGHQFPNYSSELNVNALLLGDSALYLCASSNSGGLEQFFGPGTRLTVL.

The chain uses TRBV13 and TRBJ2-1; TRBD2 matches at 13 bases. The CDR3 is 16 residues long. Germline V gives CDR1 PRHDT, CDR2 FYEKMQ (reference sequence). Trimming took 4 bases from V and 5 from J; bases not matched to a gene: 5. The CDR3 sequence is CASSYWGLAGHNEQFF. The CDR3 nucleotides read TGTGCCAGCAGCTACTGGGGACTAGCGGGACACAATGAGCAGTTCTTC.

In nucleotides, the CDR3 is TGTGCCACCGGACAGGGGAGCAATTCACCCCTCCACTTT. This translates into CATGQGSNSPLHF. V and J are TRBV10-3 and TRBJ1-6, with TRBD1 identical over 9 bases. Per the germline V gene, CDR1 is ENHRY and CDR2 is SYGVKD. V shed 10 bases, J shed 7 bases, and the junction held 5 bases outside the gene matches. The CDR3 is 13 residues long.

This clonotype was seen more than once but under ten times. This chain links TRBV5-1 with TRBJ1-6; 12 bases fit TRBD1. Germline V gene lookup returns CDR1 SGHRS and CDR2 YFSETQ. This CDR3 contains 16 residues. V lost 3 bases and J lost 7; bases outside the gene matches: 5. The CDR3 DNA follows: TGCGCCAGCAGCTCCCGGGACAGGGGGCCGAATTCACCCCTCCACTTT. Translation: CASSSRDRGPNSPLHF. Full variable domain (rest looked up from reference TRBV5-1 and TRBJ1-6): KAGVTQTPRYLIKTRGQQVTLSCSPISGHRSVSWYQQTPGQGLQFLFEYFSETQRNKGNFPGRFSGRQFSNSRSEMNVSTLELGDSALYLCASSSRDRGPNSPLHFGNGTRLTVT.

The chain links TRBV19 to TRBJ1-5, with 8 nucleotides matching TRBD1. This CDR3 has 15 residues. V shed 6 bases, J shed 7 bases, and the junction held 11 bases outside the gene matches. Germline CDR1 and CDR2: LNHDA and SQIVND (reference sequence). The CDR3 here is CASSQDRVEGQPQHF. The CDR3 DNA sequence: TGTGCCAGTAGCCAGGACAGGGTGGAGGGACAGCCCCAGCATTTT. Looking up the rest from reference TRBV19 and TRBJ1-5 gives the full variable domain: DGGITQSPKYLFRKEGQNVTLSCEQNLNHDAMYWYRQDPGQGLRLIYYSQIVNDFQKGDIAEGYSVSREKKESFPLTVTSAQKNPTAFYLCASSQDRVEGQPQHFGDGTRLSIL.

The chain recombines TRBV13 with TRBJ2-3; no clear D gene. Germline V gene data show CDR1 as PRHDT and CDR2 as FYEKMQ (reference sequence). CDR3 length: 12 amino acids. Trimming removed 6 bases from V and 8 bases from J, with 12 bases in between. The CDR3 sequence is CASSVLQSTQYF. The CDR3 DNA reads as TGTGCCAGCAGTGTCCTACAGAGTACGCAGTATTTT.

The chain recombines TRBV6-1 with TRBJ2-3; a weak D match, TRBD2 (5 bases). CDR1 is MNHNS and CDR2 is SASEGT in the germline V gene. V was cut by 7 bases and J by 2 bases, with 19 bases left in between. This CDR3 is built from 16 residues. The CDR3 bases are TGTGCCAGCACCTACGCTCTAGCTCCTGTCACAGATACGCAGTATTTT. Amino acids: CASTYALAPVTDTQYF.

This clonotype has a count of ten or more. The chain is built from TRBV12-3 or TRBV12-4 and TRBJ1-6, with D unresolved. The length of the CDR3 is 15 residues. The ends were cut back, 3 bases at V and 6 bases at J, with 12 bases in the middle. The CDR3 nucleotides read TGTGCCAGCAGTTTGCGGGCGGGGTTTAATTCACCCCTCCACTTT. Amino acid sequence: CASSLRAGFNSPLHF.

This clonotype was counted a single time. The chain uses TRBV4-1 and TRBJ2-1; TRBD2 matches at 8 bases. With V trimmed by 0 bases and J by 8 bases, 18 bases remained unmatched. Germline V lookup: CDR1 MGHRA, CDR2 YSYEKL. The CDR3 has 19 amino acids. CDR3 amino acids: CASSQDSSGWTTLSYEQFF. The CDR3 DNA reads TGCGCCAGCAGCCAAGATTCTAGCGGGTGGACTACGCTCTCTTATGAGCAGTTCTTC.

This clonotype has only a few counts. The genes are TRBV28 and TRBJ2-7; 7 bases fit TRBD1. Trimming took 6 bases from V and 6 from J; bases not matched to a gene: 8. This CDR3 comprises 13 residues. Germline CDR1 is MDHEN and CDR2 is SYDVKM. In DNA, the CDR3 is TGTGCCAGCAGACTGGGACAGCCTGGCGAGCAGTACTTC. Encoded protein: CASRLGQPGEQYF.